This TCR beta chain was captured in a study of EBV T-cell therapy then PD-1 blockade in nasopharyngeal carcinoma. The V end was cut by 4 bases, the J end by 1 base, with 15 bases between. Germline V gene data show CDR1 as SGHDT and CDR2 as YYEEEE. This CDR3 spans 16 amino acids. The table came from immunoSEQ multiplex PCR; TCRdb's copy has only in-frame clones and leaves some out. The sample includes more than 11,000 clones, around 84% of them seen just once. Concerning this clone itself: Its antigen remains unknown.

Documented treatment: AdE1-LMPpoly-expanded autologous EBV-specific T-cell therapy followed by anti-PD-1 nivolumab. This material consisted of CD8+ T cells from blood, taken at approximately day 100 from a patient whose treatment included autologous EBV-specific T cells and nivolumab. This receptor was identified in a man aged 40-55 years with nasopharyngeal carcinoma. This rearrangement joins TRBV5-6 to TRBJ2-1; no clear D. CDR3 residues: CASSPGAFFSYNEQFF. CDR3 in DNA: TGTGCCAGCAGCCCTGGAGCGTTCTTTTCCTACAATGAGCAGTTCTTC.